Listed here is a single TCR beta chain. Germline V gene data show CDR1 as DFQATT and CDR2 as SNEGSKA (reference sequence). Between the trimmed V and J ends, which lost 1 base and 11 bases, there was a span of 17 bases. This CDR3 is built from 13 residues. Certain patients were not enrolled. These were patients with other autoimmune diseases, uncontrolled infections, pregnancy or lactation. The data derive from a study of Graves' ophthalmopathy and Graves' hyperthyroidism. Study information: Peripheral blood was obtained at first diagnosis, ahead of any treatment.

The authors amplified TCR beta CDR3 regions, and they did so from RNA transcripts for repertoire sequencing. Investigators did first-round RT-PCR with HTBI primers, then second-round multiplex PCR. Each CDR3 protein is one row after TCRdb ran MiXCR on the multiplex PCR reads. The table includes 40,000 to 50,000 distinct CDR3 sequences, 50% detected once. This chain joins TRBV20-1 and TRBJ1-1; a possible D gene is TRBD1 (5 bases). The sequence derives from an adult man with Graves' ophthalmopathy. The material sequenced was peripheral blood. This chain's CDR3 is CSARAEVGGTAFF. CDR3 bases: TGCAGTGCTAGAGCTGAGGTCGGGGGTACGGCTTTCTTT.